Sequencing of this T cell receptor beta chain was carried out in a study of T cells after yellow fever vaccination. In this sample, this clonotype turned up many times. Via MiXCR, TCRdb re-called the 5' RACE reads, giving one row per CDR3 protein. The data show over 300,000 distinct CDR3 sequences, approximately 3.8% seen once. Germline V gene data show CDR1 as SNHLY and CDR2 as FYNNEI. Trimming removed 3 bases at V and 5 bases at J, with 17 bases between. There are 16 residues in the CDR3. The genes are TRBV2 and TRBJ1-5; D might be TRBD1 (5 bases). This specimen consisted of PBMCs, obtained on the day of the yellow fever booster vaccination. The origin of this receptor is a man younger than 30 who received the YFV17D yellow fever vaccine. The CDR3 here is CASSEGPSRAYQPQHF. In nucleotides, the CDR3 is TGTGCCAGCAGTGAGGGGCCGTCTAGGGCCTATCAGCCCCAGCATTTT.